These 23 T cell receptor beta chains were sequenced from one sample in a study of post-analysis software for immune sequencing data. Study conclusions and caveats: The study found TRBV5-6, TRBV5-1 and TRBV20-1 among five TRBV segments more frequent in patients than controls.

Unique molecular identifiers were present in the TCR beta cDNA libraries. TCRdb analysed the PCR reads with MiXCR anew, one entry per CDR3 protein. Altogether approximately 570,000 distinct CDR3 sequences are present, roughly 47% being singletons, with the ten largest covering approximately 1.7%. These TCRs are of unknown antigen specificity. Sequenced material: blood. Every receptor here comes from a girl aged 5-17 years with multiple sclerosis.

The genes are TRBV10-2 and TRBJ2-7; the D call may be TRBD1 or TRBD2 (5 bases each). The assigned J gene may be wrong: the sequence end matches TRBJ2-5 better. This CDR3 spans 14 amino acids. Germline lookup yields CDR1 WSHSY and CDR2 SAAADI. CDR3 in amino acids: CASRPGPIQETQYF. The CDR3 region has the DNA TGCGCCAGCAGGCCGGGACCAATACAAGAGACCCAGTACTTC.

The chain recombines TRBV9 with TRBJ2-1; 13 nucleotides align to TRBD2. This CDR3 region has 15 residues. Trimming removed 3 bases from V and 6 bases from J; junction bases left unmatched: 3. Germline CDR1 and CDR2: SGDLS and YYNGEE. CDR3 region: CASSAGLAGSNEQFF. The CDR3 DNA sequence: TGTGCCAGCAGCGCGGGACTAGCGGGATCCAATGAGCAGTTCTTC.

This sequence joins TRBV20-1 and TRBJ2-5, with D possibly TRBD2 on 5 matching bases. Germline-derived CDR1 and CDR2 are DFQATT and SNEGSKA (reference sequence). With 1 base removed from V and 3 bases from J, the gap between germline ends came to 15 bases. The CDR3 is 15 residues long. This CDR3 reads CSARGPWVEEETQYF. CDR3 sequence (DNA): TGCAGTGCTAGAGGGCCCTGGGTGGAGGAAGAGACCCAGTACTTC.

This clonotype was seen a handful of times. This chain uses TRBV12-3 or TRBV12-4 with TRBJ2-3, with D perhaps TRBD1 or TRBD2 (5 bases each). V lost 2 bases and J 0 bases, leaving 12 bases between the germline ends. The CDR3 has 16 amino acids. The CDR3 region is CASSLLRGISTDTQYF. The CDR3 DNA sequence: TGTGCCAGCAGTTTACTTCGGGGCATCAGCACAGATACGCAGTATTTT.

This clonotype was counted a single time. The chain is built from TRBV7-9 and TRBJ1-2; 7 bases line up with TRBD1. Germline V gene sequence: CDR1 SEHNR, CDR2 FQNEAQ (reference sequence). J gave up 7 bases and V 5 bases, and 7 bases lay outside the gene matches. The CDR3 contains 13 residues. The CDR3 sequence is CASSPTGQSGYTF. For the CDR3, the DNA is TGTGCCAGCAGCCCGACAGGGCAGAGTGGCTACACCTTC.

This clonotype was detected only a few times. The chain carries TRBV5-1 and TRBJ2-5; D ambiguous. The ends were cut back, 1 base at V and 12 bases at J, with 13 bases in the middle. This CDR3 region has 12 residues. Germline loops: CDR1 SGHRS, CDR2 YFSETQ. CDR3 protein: CASSLPLSQKYF. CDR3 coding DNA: TGCGCCAGCAGCTTGCCCCTGAGTCAGAAGTACTTC.

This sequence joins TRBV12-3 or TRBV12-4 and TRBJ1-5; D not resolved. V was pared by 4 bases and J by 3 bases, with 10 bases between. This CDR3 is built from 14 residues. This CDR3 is CASSSWPDNQPQHF. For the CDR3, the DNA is TGTGCCAGCAGTTCTTGGCCGGACAATCAGCCCCAGCATTTT.

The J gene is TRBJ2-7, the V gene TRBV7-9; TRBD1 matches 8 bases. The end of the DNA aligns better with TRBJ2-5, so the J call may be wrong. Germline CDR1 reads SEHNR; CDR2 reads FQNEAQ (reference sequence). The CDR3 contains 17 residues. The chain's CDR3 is CASSLTPWGQESETQYF. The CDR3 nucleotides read TGTGCCAGCAGCCTAACCCCCTGGGGACAGGAATCGGAGACCCAGTACTTC.

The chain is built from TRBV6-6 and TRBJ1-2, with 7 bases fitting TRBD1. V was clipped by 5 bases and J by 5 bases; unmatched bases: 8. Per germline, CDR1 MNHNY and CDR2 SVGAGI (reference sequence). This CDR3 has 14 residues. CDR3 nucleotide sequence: TGTGCCAGCAGTCTCTCCCGGGGACAGTATGGCTACACCTTC. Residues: CASSLSRGQYGYTF.

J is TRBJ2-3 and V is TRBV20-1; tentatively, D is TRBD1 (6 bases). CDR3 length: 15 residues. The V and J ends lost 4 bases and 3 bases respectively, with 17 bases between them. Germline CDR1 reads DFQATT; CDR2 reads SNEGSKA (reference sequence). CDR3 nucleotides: TGCAGTGCTACCAGGTTGGACAGAGAGACAGATACGCAGTATTTT. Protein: CSATRLDRETDTQYF.

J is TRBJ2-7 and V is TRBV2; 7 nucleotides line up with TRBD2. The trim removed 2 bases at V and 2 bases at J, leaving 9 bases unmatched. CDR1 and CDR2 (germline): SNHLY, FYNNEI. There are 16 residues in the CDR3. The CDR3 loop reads CASSELRGRGTYEQYF. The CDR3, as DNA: TGTGCCAGCAGTGAATTACGAGGGAGGGGTACCTACGAGCAGTACTTC.

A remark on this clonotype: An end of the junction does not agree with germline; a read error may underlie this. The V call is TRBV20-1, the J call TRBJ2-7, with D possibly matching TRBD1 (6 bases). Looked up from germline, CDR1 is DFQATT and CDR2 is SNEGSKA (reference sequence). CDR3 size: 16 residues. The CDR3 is CSAFTFRQGSNYEQYF. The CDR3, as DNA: TGCAGTGCTTTCACCTTCCGGCAGGGGTCCAACTACGAACAGTACTTC.

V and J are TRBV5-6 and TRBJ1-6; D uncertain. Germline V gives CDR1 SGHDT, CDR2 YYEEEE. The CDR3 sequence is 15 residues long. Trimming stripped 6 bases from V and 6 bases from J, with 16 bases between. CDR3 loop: CASTSGPESNSPLHF. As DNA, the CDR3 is TGTGCCAGCACCTCGGGCCCAGAAAGTAATTCACCCCTCCACTTT.

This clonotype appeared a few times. CDR3 amino acids: CASSHPSRDEQYF. The CDR3 region has the DNA TGTGCCAGCAGCCATCCGTCCAGGGACGAGCAGTACTTC. The rearrangement links TRBV7-9 to TRBJ2-7; D may be TRBD1 (5 bases). The CDR3 length is 13 residues. Germline V CDR1 and CDR2: SEHNR, FQNEAQ (reference sequence). V lost 5 bases and J lost 5, with 13 bases in between. The entire variable domain, with the rest obtained from reference TRBV7-9 and TRBJ2-7, is as follows: DTGVSQNPRHKITKRGQNVTFRCDPISEHNRLYWYRQTLGQGPEFLTYFQNEAQLEKSRLLSDRFSAERPKGSFSTLEIQRTEQGDSAMYLCASSHPSRDEQYFGPGTRLTVT.

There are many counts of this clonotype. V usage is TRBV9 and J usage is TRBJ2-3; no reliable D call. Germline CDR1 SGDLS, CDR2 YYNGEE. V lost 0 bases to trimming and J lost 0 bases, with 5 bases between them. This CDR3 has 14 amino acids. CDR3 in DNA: TGTGCCAGCAGCGTAGGGAAAAGCACAGATACGCAGTATTTT. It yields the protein CASSVGKSTDTQYF. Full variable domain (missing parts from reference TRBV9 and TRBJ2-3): DSGVTQTPKHLITATGQRVTLRCSPRSGDLSVYWYQQSLDQGLQFLIQYYNGEERAKGNILERFSAQQFPDLHSELNLSSLELGDSALYFCASSVGKSTDTQYFGPGTRLTVL.

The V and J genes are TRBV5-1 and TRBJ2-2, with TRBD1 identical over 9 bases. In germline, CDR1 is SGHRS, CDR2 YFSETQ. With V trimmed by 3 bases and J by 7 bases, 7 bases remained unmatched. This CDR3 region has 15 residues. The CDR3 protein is CASSSGTGSIGELFF. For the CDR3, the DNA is TGCGCCAGCAGCTCCGGGACAGGGTCTATCGGGGAGCTGTTTTTT.

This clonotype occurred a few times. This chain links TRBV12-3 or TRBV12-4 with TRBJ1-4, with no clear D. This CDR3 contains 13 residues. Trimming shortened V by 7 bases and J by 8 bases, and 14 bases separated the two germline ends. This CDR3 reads CASTQAGGEKLFF. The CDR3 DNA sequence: TGTGCCAGCACCCAAGCGGGAGGGGAAAAACTGTTTTTT.

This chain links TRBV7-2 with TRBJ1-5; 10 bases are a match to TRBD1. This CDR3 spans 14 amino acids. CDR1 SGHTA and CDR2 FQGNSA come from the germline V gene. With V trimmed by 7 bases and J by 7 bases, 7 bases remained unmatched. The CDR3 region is CASTATGGRQPQHF. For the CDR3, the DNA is TGTGCCAGCACCGCGACAGGGGGCCGCCAGCCCCAGCATTTT.

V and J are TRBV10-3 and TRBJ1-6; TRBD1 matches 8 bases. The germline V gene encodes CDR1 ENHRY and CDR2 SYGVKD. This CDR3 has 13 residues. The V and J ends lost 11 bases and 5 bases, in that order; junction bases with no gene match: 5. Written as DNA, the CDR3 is TGTGCCTCGACAGGGGTGGATAATTCACCCCTCCACTTT. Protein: CASTGVDNSPLHF.

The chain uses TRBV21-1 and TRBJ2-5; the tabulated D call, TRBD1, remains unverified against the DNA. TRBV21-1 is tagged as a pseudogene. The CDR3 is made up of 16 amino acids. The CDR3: CASSKGTGGRQETQYF. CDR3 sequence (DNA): TGTGCCAGCAGCAAAGGGACAGGGGGACGCCAAGAGACCCAGTACTTC.

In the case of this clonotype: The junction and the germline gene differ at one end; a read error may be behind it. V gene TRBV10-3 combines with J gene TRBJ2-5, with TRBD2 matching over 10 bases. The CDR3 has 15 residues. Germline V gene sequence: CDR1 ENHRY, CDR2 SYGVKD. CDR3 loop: CAISKSTSGEETQYF. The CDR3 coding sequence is TGTGCCATCAGTAAGTCAACTAGCGGGGAAGAGACCCAGTACTTC.

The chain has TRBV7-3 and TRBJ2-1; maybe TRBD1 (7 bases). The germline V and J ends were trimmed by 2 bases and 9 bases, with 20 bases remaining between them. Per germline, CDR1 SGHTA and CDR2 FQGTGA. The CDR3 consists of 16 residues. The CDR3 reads CASSLGPLQGGAEQFF. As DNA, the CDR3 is TGTGCCAGCAGCTTAGGACCCCTCCAGGGGGGAGCTGAGCAGTTCTTC.

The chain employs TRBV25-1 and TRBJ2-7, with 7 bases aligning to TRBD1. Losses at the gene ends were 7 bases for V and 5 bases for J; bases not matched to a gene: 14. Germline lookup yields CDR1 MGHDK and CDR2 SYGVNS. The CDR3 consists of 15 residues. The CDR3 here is CASTDRLGQPNEQYF. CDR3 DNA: TGTGCCAGCACTGACCGCCTGGGACAGCCGAACGAGCAGTACTTC.